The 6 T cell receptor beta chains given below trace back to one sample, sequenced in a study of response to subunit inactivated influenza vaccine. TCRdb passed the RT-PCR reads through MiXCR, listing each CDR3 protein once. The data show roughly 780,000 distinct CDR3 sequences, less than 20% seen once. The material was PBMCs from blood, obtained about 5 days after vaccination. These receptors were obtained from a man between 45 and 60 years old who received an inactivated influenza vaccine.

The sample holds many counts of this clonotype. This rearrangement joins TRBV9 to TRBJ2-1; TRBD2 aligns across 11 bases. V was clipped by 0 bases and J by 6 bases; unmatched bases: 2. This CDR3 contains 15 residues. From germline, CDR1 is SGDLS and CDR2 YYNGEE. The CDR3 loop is CASSVGLAGFNEQFF. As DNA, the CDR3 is TGTGCCAGCAGCGTAGGACTAGCGGGATTCAATGAGCAGTTCTTC.

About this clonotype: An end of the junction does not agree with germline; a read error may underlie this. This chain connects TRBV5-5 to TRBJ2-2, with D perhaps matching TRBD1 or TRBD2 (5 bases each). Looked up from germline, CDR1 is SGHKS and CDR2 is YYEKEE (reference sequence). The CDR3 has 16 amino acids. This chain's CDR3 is CASSLYGGVSSGEMFF. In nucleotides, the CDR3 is TGTGCCAGCAGCTTGTATGGGGGAGTAAGCTCCGGGGAGATGTTTTTT.

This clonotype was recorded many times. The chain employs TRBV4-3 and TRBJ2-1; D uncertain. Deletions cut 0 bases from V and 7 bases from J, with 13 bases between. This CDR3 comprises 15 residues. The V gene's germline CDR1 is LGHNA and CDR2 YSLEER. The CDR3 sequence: CASSQDYTPRNEQFF. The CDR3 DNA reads TGCGCCAGCAGCCAAGACTATACCCCCCGGAATGAGCAGTTCTTC.

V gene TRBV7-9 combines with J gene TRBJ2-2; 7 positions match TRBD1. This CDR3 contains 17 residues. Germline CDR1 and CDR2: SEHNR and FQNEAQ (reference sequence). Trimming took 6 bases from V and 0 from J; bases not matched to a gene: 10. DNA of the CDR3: TGTGCCAGCAGGGACAGGAGTCTCGACGCGAACACCGGGGAGCTGTTTTTT. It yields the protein CASRDRSLDANTGELFF.

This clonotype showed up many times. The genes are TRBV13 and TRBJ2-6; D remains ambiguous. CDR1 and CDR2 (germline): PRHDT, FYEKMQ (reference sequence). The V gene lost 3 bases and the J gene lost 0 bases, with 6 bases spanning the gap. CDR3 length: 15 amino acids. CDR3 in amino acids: CASSFKGSGANVLTF. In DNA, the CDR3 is TGTGCCAGCAGCTTTAAAGGCTCTGGGGCCAACGTCCTGACTTTC.

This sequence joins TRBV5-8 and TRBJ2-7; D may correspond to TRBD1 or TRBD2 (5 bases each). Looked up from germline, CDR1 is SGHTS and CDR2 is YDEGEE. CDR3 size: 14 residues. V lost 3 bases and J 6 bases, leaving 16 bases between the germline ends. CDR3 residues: CASSSRRIGAEQYF. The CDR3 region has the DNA TGTGCCAGCAGCTCTCGAAGAATCGGGGCCGAGCAGTACTTC. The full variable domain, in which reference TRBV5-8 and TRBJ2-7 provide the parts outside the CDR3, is EAGVTQSPTHLIKTRGQQATLRCSPISGHTSVYWYQQALGLGLQFLLWYDEGEERNRGNFPPRFSGRQFPNYSSELNVNALELEDSALYLCASSSRRIGAEQYFGPGTRLTVT.